This TCR beta chain was documented in a study of blood T cell repertoires in COVID-19. Data came from immunoSEQ multiplex PCR; TCRdb stores just in-frame clones and leaves some out. In the table there are some 490,000 clones, 88% of which are singletons. Trimming took 4 bases from V and 2 from J; bases not matched to a gene: 12. There are 17 residues in the CDR3. Germline V gene sequence: CDR1 SGHRS, CDR2 YFSETQ. Input material: PBMCs or T cells enriched from blood (not recorded which). The receptor's source is a woman aged 55-75 years who had recovered from COVID-19. This chain connects TRBV5-1 to TRBJ1-5; TRBD1 agrees at 7 bases. CDR3: CASSPIPRTGGNQPQHF. DNA of the CDR3: TGCGCCAGCAGCCCGATTCCCAGGACAGGAGGCAATCAGCCCCAGCATTTT.